This T cell receptor (beta chain) originates from a study of beta chain features in type 1 diabetes. Unmatched junction bases numbered 7, after V lost 5 bases and J lost 7 bases. The germline V gene has CDR1 MDHEN and CDR2 SYDVKM. The CDR3 has 16 amino acids. Every isolated RNA sample was fully reverse transcribed, so sequencing captured expressed TCRB transcripts. TCRdb's copy holds only in-frame clones and misses some; the assay was immunoSEQ multiplex PCR. The sample records 600,000 to 700,000 clones, roughly 13% being singletons. Study-level findings and limits: For patients and controls alike, PCR might favor shorter templates to the same degree. Researchers report that Type 1 diabetes patients had moderately but significantly shorter TCRB CDR3s across all four CD4+ subsets.

This clone appeared a few times. Its cognate antigen is unknown. Donors contributed one heparinised blood draw apiece, averaging around 100 mL. Using CD45RO/CCR7/CD25/CD127/CD95/CD27, CD4+ naive, central memory, regulatory and stem cell-like memory cells were sorted. Sequenced: naive CD4+ T cells from blood. The chain carries TRBV28 and TRBJ2-3, with TRBD2 identical over 15 bases. The clonotype was recovered from a man in his late teens or twenties with type 1 diabetes. CDR3: CASSIGLAGGSNTQYF. CDR3 coding DNA: TGTGCCAGCAGTATAGGACTAGCGGGGGGGAGTAATACGCAGTATTTT.